This T cell receptor (beta chain) originates from a study of T cells expressing NK-cell markers. Study-wide background: Among eight sequenced donors, seven carried HCMV seropositivity while one was seronegative. Study conclusions and caveats: A range of 1.0-7.0% of CD8+ T cells consisted of dominant NKG2C+ clonotypes in 5 or 6 donors. It is unclear if expanded NKG2C-expressing clones target HCMV antigens.

TCRdb reprocessed the 5' RACE reads; each CDR3 protein has one entry and no DNA is given. The sample has about 550,000 distinct CDR3 sequences, and its top ten clones hold roughly 3.6%. CDR3 length: 15 amino acids. With regard to this clonotype: The target antigen is unknown.

The rearrangement joins TRBV12-3 or TRBV12-4 to TRBJ1-1; TCRdb designates TRBD1, a call that cannot be tested without DNA. Sequenced sample: blood T cells: a sorted CD56 or NKG2C T cell subset, CD4+ or CD8+ T cells, or bulk PBMC T cells (not recorded which). The clonotype originates from a man younger than 35 in good health. Here the CDR3 reads CASRSRGGVNTEAFF.